This T cell receptor beta chain was captured in a study of T-cell reconstitution after alpha-beta-depleted transplantation in children. General study results and limits: T-cell numbers and diversity one year post-transplant derived largely from freshly generated T cells. The origin of alpha-beta T cells about two months after transplant was reportedly several hundred expanded graft clones.

For TCRbeta, the library was prepared with unique molecular identifiers. MiXCR, run by TCRdb on the PCR reads, gives a single entry per CDR3 protein. The sample consists of roughly 790,000 distinct CDR3 sequences, roughly 15% of them appearing once. The CDR3 has 13 amino acids. The V gene lost 2 bases and the J gene lost 8 bases, with 13 bases spanning the gap. Germline V gene lookup returns CDR1 SNHLY and CDR2 FYNNEI. This clonotype was detected a few times. Its antigen remains unknown. The V and J genes are TRBV2 and TRBJ2-7; no firm D call. This receptor was taken from a male patient under 18 who had a stem cell transplant for acute lymphoblastic leukemia, so the T cells may come from the graft donor. The sample in question was PBMCs, mostly from graft donor cells, obtained 360 days after TCRalphabeta/CD19-depleted stem cell transplant. The CDR3 here is CASSESSRQQQYF. As DNA, the CDR3 is TGTGCCAGCAGTGAATCATCGAGGCAACAGCAGTACTTC.